A single sample is the source of the 25 T cell receptor beta chains below, sequenced in a study of T cell responses to AZD1222 COVID-19 vaccine. The repertoire was sequenced with immunoSEQ multiplex PCR; TCRdb's copy has only in-frame clones and lacks some. The sample yields around 88,000 clones, 88% seen once. The specimen comprised peripheral blood, sampled on day 0 of AZD1222 vaccination. The receptors derive from an adult in good health.

The rearrangement uses TRBV9 and TRBJ2-1; 7 positions match TRBD2. The CDR3 covers 14 residues. Germline-derived CDR1 and CDR2 are SGDLS and YYNGEE. V was pared by 4 bases and J by 7 bases, with 8 bases of the junction left unmatched. Here the CDR3 DNA reads TGTGCCAGCAGCTTGAGCGGGATTTTAAATGAGCAGTTCTTC. Its translation is CASSLSGILNEQFF.

The gene calls are TRBV30 and TRBJ1-3; D unclear. The germline V gene encodes CDR1 GTSNPN and CDR2 SVGIG (reference sequence). V was pared by 0 bases and J by 3 bases, with 6 bases between. The CDR3 is made up of 13 amino acids. The CDR3 sequence: CAWSVLGGNTIYF. CDR3 bases: TGTGCCTGGAGTGTATTAGGTGGAAACACCATATATTTT.

The rearrangement uses TRBV6-4 and TRBJ2-3; 7 bases fit TRBD2. Unmatched junction bases numbered 5, after V lost 6 bases and J lost 2 bases. Germline V lookup: CDR1 MRHNA, CDR2 SNTAGT. This CDR3 spans 14 amino acids. The CDR3 loop reads CASRGGVTTDTQYF. The CDR3 DNA reads TGTGCCAGCAGGGGGGGGGTGACCACAGATACGCAGTATTTT.

This chain connects TRBV9 to TRBJ2-3; D gene uncertain. CDR3 length equals 15 residues. The germline CDR1 and CDR2 sequences are SGDLS and YYNGEE. Between the trimmed V and J ends, which lost 2 bases and 0 bases, there was a span of 10 bases. The CDR3 bases are TGTGCCAGCAGCGTTTCAACGGAGAGCACAGATACGCAGTATTTT. Translated: CASSVSTESTDTQYF.

The CDR3 DNA reads TGTGCCAGCAGCCGCGGGAGGGCCGGGACAGATACGCAGTATTTT. Encoded protein: CASSRGRAGTDTQYF. The V and J genes are TRBV7-9 and TRBJ2-3, with 9 bases lining up with TRBD2. Trimming cost V 5 bases and J 3 bases; bases outside gene matches: 6. The CDR3 has 15 amino acids. Germline values: CDR1 SEHNR, CDR2 FQNEAQ (reference sequence). Together with reference TRBV7-9 and TRBJ2-3, the CDR3 gives the full variable domain: DTGVSQNPRHKITKRGQNVTFRCDPISEHNRLYWYRQTLGQGPEFLTYFQNEAQLEKSRLLSDRFSAERPKGSFSTLEIQRTEQGDSAMYLCASSRGRAGTDTQYFGPGTRLTVL.

This clone was detected only once. The chain employs TRBV19 and TRBJ2-7, with D unresolved. The germline CDR1 and CDR2 sequences are LNHDA and SQIVND (reference sequence). Trimming stripped 6 bases from V and 6 bases from J, with 15 bases between. This CDR3 region has 13 residues. The DNA for the CDR3 is TGTGCCAGTAGGAATGGGGTCGGGTTCGAGCAGTACTTC. It specifies CASRNGVGFEQYF.

In this sample, this clone turned up a few times. The rearrangement links TRBV5-6 to TRBJ2-7, with D maybe TRBD2 (5 bases). The CDR3 runs to 15 residues. V lost 1 base and J lost 3, with 14 bases in between. Germline values: CDR1 SGHDT, CDR2 YYEEEE. The CDR3, as DNA: TGTGCCAGCAGCTTGATGAGGGTAGGCATCTACGAGCAGTACTTC. Its protein is CASSLMRVGIYEQYF.

V usage is TRBV7-9 and J usage is TRBJ2-1; 9 nucleotides agree with TRBD2. The junction had 8 bases not matched to a gene; V was cut back by 0 bases and J by 5 bases. Germline CDR1 and CDR2: SEHNR and FQNEAQ (reference sequence). This CDR3 has 17 residues. The CDR3 protein is CASSLAVGLAGNNEQFF. CDR3 in DNA: TGTGCCAGCAGCTTAGCCGTGGGGCTAGCGGGAAACAATGAGCAGTTCTTC. The full variable domain, completed using reference TRBV7-9 and TRBJ2-1, is DTGVSQNPRHKITKRGQNVTFRCDPISEHNRLYWYRQTLGQGPEFLTYFQNEAQLEKSRLLSDRFSAERPKGSFSTLEIQRTEQGDSAMYLCASSLAVGLAGNNEQFFGPGTRLTVL.

The chain has TRBV29-1 and TRBJ2-5; D is perhaps TRBD2 (5 bases). V dropped 4 bases and J dropped 5 bases, with 17 bases sitting between them. This CDR3 comprises 14 residues. The germline V gene encodes CDR1 SQVTM and CDR2 ANQGSEA. The CDR3 region is CSVARLGRSETQYF. The CDR3 nucleotides are TGCAGCGTTGCACGCTTAGGGAGATCGGAGACCCAGTACTTC.

The CDR3 nucleotides are TGTGCCAGCAGCGTTGAAGGGGATAGCAATCAGCCCCAGCATTTT. This sequence encodes CASSVEGDSNQPQHF. The chain carries TRBV9 and TRBJ1-5; weak D call: TRBD1 (5 bases). CDR1 SGDLS and CDR2 YYNGEE come from the germline V gene. V was pared by 2 bases and J by 0 bases, with 9 bases between. The CDR3 covers 15 residues.

The chain is built from TRBV6-5 and TRBJ2-7, with 10 bases identical to TRBD2. Germline V CDR1 and CDR2: MNHEY, SVGAGI. CDR3 length: 14 amino acids. V shed 1 base, J shed 3 bases, and the junction held 0 bases outside the gene matches. CDR3 DNA sequence: TGTGCCAGCAGTTACTTAGCGGGAGGCTACGAGCAGTACTTC. Translating it yields CASSYLAGGYEQYF.

This chain links TRBV27 with TRBJ1-2; maybe TRBD1 (6 bases). CDR1 and CDR2 from the germline V gene are MNHEY and SMNVEV (reference sequence). CDR3 length: 13 amino acids. Trimming left V 5 bases short and J 2 bases short, with 9 bases between. CDR3 residues: CASSMDRNYGYTF. As DNA, the CDR3 is TGTGCCAGCAGTATGGACAGAAACTATGGCTACACCTTC.

The rearrangement links TRBV29-1 to TRBJ1-2; D unresolved. V was pared by 0 bases and J by 5 bases, with 7 bases between. The CDR3 extends over 12 amino acids. CDR1 is SQVTM, CDR2 ANQGSEA, per germline. CDR3 bases: TGCAGCGTTGAAGACGCGGGGTATGGCTACACCTTC. Translated: CSVEDAGYGYTF. Full variable domain (missing parts from reference TRBV29-1 and TRBJ1-2): SAVISQKPSRDICQRGTSLTIQCQVDSQVTMMFWYRQQPGQSLTLIATANQGSEATYESGFVIDKFPISRPNLTFSTLTVSNMSPEDSSIYLCSVEDAGYGYTFGSGTRLTVV.

The chain couples TRBV6-2 or TRBV6-3 to TRBJ2-7, with 11 bases that match TRBD1. CDR1 is MNHEY, CDR2 SVGEGT, per germline. The CDR3 covers 15 residues. Germline trimming cut 3 bases from V and 3 bases from J; bases unmatched to any gene: 4. CDR3 residues: CASSYPGTGGYEQYF. As DNA, the CDR3 is TGTGCCAGCAGTTATCCCGGGACAGGGGGCTACGAGCAGTACTTC.

This chain uses TRBV4-3 with TRBJ2-2; no definite D call. V lost 2 bases and J 6 bases, leaving 7 bases between the germline ends. CDR3 length: 13 amino acids. Germline CDR1 LGHNA, CDR2 YSLEER. The CDR3 loop reads CASSQTLAGELFF. Written as DNA, the CDR3 is TGCGCCAGCAGCCAAACTTTGGCCGGGGAGCTGTTTTTT.

The J gene is TRBJ1-1, the V gene TRBV9; D is possibly TRBD1 (5 bases). Germline lookup yields CDR1 SGDLS and CDR2 YYNGEE. CDR3 length equals 13 residues. The V gene lost 3 bases and the J gene lost 4 bases, with 10 bases spanning the gap. The CDR3 DNA reads TGTGCCAGCAGCGGCCTGGGGGGCACTGAAGCTTTCTTT. Protein: CASSGLGGTEAFF.

V gene TRBV6-6 combines with J gene TRBJ1-1; 7 positions agree with TRBD1. Per germline, CDR1 MNHNY and CDR2 SVGAGI (reference sequence). Losses at the gene ends were 9 bases for V and 1 base for J; bases not matched to a gene: 2. The CDR3 is 12 amino acids. This chain's CDR3 is CASYRGNTEAFF. The CDR3 DNA reads as TGTGCCAGTTACAGGGGGAACACTGAAGCTTTCTTT.

This chain uses TRBV6-5 with TRBJ2-7, with 7 bases matching TRBD1. The CDR3 has 15 amino acids. After removal of 5 bases from V and 5 bases from J, the junction contained 12 bases not matched to a gene. Germline lookup yields CDR1 MNHEY and CDR2 SVGAGI. CDR3 sequence: CASSHRTGAQDEQYF. The CDR3 DNA follows: TGTGCCAGCAGTCATAGAACAGGGGCCCAGGACGAGCAGTACTTC.

The chain has TRBV3-1 (or the pseudogene TRBV3-2) and TRBJ1-2, with D unresolved. The ends were cut back, 5 bases at V and 6 bases at J, with 19 bases in the middle. The CDR3 is 15 amino acids. Per the germline V gene, CDR1 is LGHDT and CDR2 is YNNKEL (reference sequence). Here the CDR3 DNA reads TGTGCCAGCAGCTCCCGAGGATGGGGTGCAAATGGCTACACCTTC. Translation: CASSSRGWGANGYTF.

This clone has a single count. The CDR3: CASSPTGTQTEKLFF. CDR3 bases: TGTGCCAGCTCGCCCACCGGGACCCAGACTGAAAAACTGTTTTTT. The chain has TRBV18 and TRBJ1-4; D is possibly TRBD1 (5 bases). This CDR3 contains 15 residues. The V and J ends lost 6 bases and 7 bases respectively, with 18 bases between them. Germline-derived CDR1 and CDR2 are KGHSH and LQKENI.

V is TRBV27 and J is TRBJ2-7; D possibly matches TRBD1 or TRBD2 (6 bases each). The germline CDR1 and CDR2 sequences are MNHEY and SMNVEV (reference sequence). V lost 4 bases and J lost 2, with 12 bases in between. The CDR3 is 14 residues long. The CDR3 DNA sequence: TGTGCCAGCAGTTCTGAGGGGGGCCCCTACGAGCAGTACTTC. Translated: CASSSEGGPYEQYF.

The chain links TRBV5-5 to TRBJ1-2, with TRBD1 identical over 7 bases. The J segment lost 2 bases and the V segment lost 5 bases, leaving 6 bases of the junction unmatched. From germline, CDR1 is SGHKS and CDR2 YYEKEE (reference sequence). This CDR3 contains 14 residues. CDR3: CASRRQGENYGYTF. The CDR3 DNA follows: TGTGCCAGCAGGCGACAGGGTGAAAACTATGGCTACACCTTC.

The V gene is TRBV18, the J gene TRBJ1-5; D is ambiguous. There are 13 residues in the CDR3. Germline V CDR1 and CDR2: KGHSH, LQKENI. The V gene lost 3 bases and the J gene lost 8 bases, with 11 bases spanning the gap. The DNA for the CDR3 is TGTGCCAGCTCACCGAGGACCGCGGAGCCCCAGCATTTT. This codes for CASSPRTAEPQHF. The whole variable domain, filled in from reference TRBV18 and TRBJ1-5, reads NAGVMQNPRHLVRRRGQEARLRCSPMKGHSHVYWYRQLPEEGLKFMVYLQKENIIDESGMPKERFSAEFPKEGPSILRIQQVVRGDSAAYFCASSPRTAEPQHFGDGTRLSIL.

This sequence joins TRBV19 and TRBJ1-5; D gene ambiguous. The germline CDR1 and CDR2 sequences are LNHDA and SQIVND (reference sequence). The ends were cut back, 8 bases at V and 5 bases at J, with 25 bases in the middle. CDR3 size: 17 residues. The CDR3 here is CASSSGERSTGYQPQHF. CDR3 in DNA: TGTGCCAGTTCCTCCGGGGAAAGATCAACGGGGTATCAGCCCCAGCATTTT.

The rearrangement joins TRBV4-3 to TRBJ1-6; no clear D. The CDR3 loop spans 13 amino acids. The germline V gene encodes CDR1 LGHNA and CDR2 YSLEER. Deletions cut 6 bases from V and 10 bases from J, with 13 bases between. CDR3 in DNA: TGCGCCAGCAGGGGAAATGCGGGGTCACCCCTCCACTTT. Translation: CASRGNAGSPLHF.